This record looks at one TCR beta chain sequence and its context. Its specificity is unknown. Given the absence of the conserved phenylalanine or tryptophan at the CDR3 end, a read error is likely. This sample is part of a study of tumor-infiltrating lymphocytes in primary liver carcinoma. Study at large: Primary liver carcinomas in the patients were surgically resected. Men and women, 30 to 69 years of age, made up the patients. General observations from the study: The overlap of tumor-adjacent and tumor-blood pairs was smaller than that of tumor region pairs. Tumor specimens were characterized by a significantly higher top-250-clone fraction than blood (p = 0.039).

The CDR3 covers 14 residues. The germline V gene has CDR1 WSHSY and CDR2 SAAADI. Germline DNA was also extracted, and blood RNA derived from unsorted whole blood. Priming with a constant-region primer yielded TCR beta cDNA from around 540 ng total RNA. Slightly modified ARM-PCR served as the procedure for the TCR beta libraries. These libraries came from three rounds of nested multiplex PCR. The opening two PCR rounds, around 10 cycles each, paired TRBV1-TRBV30 forward primers with a C-beta reverse primer. In TCRdb, the multiplex PCR reads were re-called with MiXCR into one record per CDR3 protein. The repertoire holds approximately 330,000 distinct CDR3 sequences, about two thirds seen once, with roughly 6% in the top ten.

This chain links TRBV10-2 with TRBJ2-5; 7 nucleotides agree with TRBD2. The material sequenced was peripheral blood. The sequence was obtained from a middle-aged man with primary liver carcinoma and hepatitis B virus infection. The CDR3: CARSDAGVKETQYL. The CDR3 nucleotides read TGCGCCAGGAGTGATGCGGGAGTAAAAGAGACCCAGTACTTA.